This T cell receptor beta chain originates from a study of blood T cell repertoires in COVID-19. On the study more broadly: Donors in the United States, Italy and Spain gave samples during acute or convalescent COVID-19. T cells, B-cell-depleted T cells, or PBMCs supplied cDNA or gDNA.

This clone is a singleton in its sample. J gave up 8 bases and V 5 bases, and 6 bases lay outside the gene matches. CDR1 and CDR2 from the germline V gene are SGHRS and YFSETQ. CDR3 length: 14 residues. Authors' processing steps: Estimates of nucleated cell counts were drawn from the amplification of reference gene primers. TCRdb's copy holds only in-frame clones and misses some; the assay was immunoSEQ multiplex PCR. That table is the source of V, J and clone size, and D and trimming were worked out from the DNA. Of 250,000 or so clones detected, more than 80% appear once; the ten largest clones hold about 3%.

The source is a woman under 40 with active or convalescent COVID-19. V and J are TRBV5-1 and TRBJ1-4; 10 positions agree with TRBD1. The sample taken for sequencing was peripheral blood. CDR3 protein: CASRTTGGSEKLFF. CDR3 DNA: TGCGCCAGCAGGACGACAGGGGGCTCGGAAAAACTGTTTTTT.